This T cell receptor (beta chain) was sequenced during a study of cytomegalovirus exposure and HLA in healthy donors. Study-wide points: V- and J-gene trimming in TCR beta was tied to a missense DCLRE1C variant by an analysis performed later. The study found most TCR sequences rare, yet found some public TCRs in many donors. Available immune exposure information covered CMV serostatus only.

About this clone: The antigen remains undetermined.

At the time of sampling, donors were nominally healthy, though unrecorded immune exposures were likely. In the PCR, 60 Vbeta and 13 Jbeta primers were used. Only in-frame clones appear in the TCRdb table, and some are missing; sequencing was by immunoSEQ multiplex PCR. In the table there are about 170,000 clones, roughly 81% of which are singletons. V gave up 5 bases and J gave up 0 bases, with 11 bases separating them. The CDR3 length is 16 residues. Per the germline V gene, CDR1 is LNHDA and CDR2 is SQIVND (reference sequence). V and J are TRBV19 and TRBJ2-6, with D perhaps TRBD2 (6 bases). The sample taken for sequencing was PBMCs. This TCR derives from a man aged 25-40 years in good health and CMV-seropositive. CDR3 coding DNA: TGTGCCAGTAGTCTCCCGGGAGCCTCTGGGGCCAACGTCCTGACTTTC. This encodes CASSLPGASGANVLTF.